The 25 T cell receptor beta chains listed next were all sequenced from one sample in a study of blood T cell repertoires in COVID-19. Some clones are missing from TCRdb's copy, which holds only in-frame ones; the method was immunoSEQ multiplex PCR. The repertoire holds about 110,000 clones, with approximately 80% as singletons. Sequencing was carried out using peripheral blood. Receptors originate from a woman of 80 years or more with active or convalescent COVID-19.

The chain has TRBV25-1 and TRBJ2-5; 8 positions agree with TRBD2. The germline CDR1 and CDR2 sequences are MGHDK and SYGVNS. This CDR3 is 15 amino acids long. The trim removed 3 bases at V and 2 bases at J, leaving 5 bases unmatched. The CDR3 reads CASSEWGGRQETQYF. The CDR3 bases are TGTGCCAGCAGTGAGTGGGGCGGGAGGCAAGAGACCCAGTACTTC. The full variable domain, completed using reference TRBV25-1 and TRBJ2-5, is EADIYQTPRYLVIGTGKKITLECSQTMGHDKMYWYQQDPGMELHLIHYSYGVNSTEKGDLSSESTVSRIRTEHFPLTLESARPSHTSQYLCASSEWGGRQETQYFGPGTRLLVL.

J is TRBJ2-1 and V is TRBV27; weak D call: TRBD1 (6 bases). Germline V CDR1 and CDR2: MNHEY, SMNVEV (reference sequence). The CDR3 runs to 14 residues. Trimming removed 5 bases at V and 10 bases at J, with 18 bases between. In nucleotides, the CDR3 is TGTGCCAGCAGTCCTCGCCCTCGCGGACAGGAGCAGTTCTTC. This encodes CASSPRPRGQEQFF.

This clone was picked up one time. The genes are TRBV5-1 and TRBJ2-3; weak D call: TRBD1 (5 bases). The CDR3 extends over 13 amino acids. Trimming left V 0 bases short and J 8 bases short, with 10 bases between. The V gene's germline CDR1 is SGHRS and CDR2 YFSETQ. The CDR3 nucleotides read TGCGCCAGCAGCTTGGAATTAAGGGGTACGCAGTATTTT. Protein product: CASSLELRGTQYF.

The V gene is TRBV3-1 (or the pseudogene TRBV3-2), the J gene TRBJ2-1, with D unclear. V gave up 10 bases and J gave up 0 bases, with 13 bases separating them. From germline, CDR1 is LGHDT and CDR2 YNNKEL (reference sequence). The CDR3 runs 14 residues. The CDR3 DNA follows: TGTGCCACCCTCAAAGCGACCTCCTACAATGAGCAGTTCTTC. It translates to CATLKATSYNEQFF.

This clone was recorded a few times. The chain recombines TRBV7-9 with TRBJ2-1, with TRBD1 matching 7 bases. The CDR3 consists of 13 residues. Unmatched junction bases numbered 7, after V lost 9 bases and J lost 5 bases. Germline V lookup: CDR1 SEHNR, CDR2 FQNEAQ (reference sequence). The CDR3 sequence: CASEEGAHNEQFF. CDR3 sequence (DNA): TGTGCCAGTGAAGAGGGGGCCCACAATGAGCAGTTCTTC.

The rearrangement uses TRBV6-1 and TRBJ1-3, with D maybe TRBD1 (6 bases). CDR1 and CDR2 from the germline V gene are MNHNS and SASEGT. This CDR3 contains 16 residues. V lost 1 base and J lost 0, with 10 bases in between. The CDR3 DNA sequence: TGTGCCAGCAGTGAAGGACAGGTTTCCTCTGGAAACACCATATATTTT. Amino acids: CASSEGQVSSGNTIYF.

The chain uses TRBV19 and TRBJ1-5; TRBD1 matches at 9 bases. V shed 4 bases and J 7 bases; nucleotides not matched to a gene: 8. Germline CDR1 is LNHDA and CDR2 is SQIVND (reference sequence). This CDR3 comprises 15 residues. The CDR3 DNA reads as TGTGCCAGTAGTAACGGAGGGACAGGGACCCAGCCCCAGCATTTT. Its translation: CASSNGGTGTQPQHF.

This clone was seen only a few times. The genes are TRBV11-3 and TRBJ2-1, with TRBD2 matching 13 bases. Per germline, CDR1 SGHNT and CDR2 YENEEA. CDR3 size: 15 residues. V shed 5 bases and J 4 bases; nucleotides not matched to a gene: 2. CDR3 sequence reads: CASSKGLAGYNEQFF. The CDR3 DNA reads as TGTGCCAGCAGCAAGGGACTAGCGGGATACAATGAGCAGTTCTTC.

The chain is built from TRBV3-1 (or the pseudogene TRBV3-2) and TRBJ2-2, with a tentative D call TRBD1 (5 bases). This CDR3 spans 15 amino acids. Germline assignment: CDR1 LGHDT and CDR2 YNNKEL (reference sequence). V gave up 5 bases and J gave up 2 bases, with 12 bases separating them. CDR3 sequence reads: CASSKTGRNTGELFF. The CDR3 bases are TGTGCCAGCAGCAAAACAGGACGAAACACCGGGGAGCTGTTTTTT.

The rearrangement uses TRBV3-1 (or the pseudogene TRBV3-2) and TRBJ2-5; the match to TRBD2 covers 8 bases. The trim removed 0 bases at V and 0 bases at J, leaving 3 bases unmatched. The CDR3 covers 16 residues. CDR1 LGHDT and CDR2 YNNKEL come from the germline V gene (reference sequence). CDR3: CASSQDQTSDQETQYF. CDR3 nucleotides: TGTGCCAGCAGCCAAGATCAGACTAGCGACCAAGAGACCCAGTACTTC.

The genes are TRBV14 and TRBJ1-2; D perhaps matches TRBD1 (5 bases). Germline CDR1 SGHDN, CDR2 FVKESK. Trimming shortened V by 2 bases and J by 4 bases, and 8 bases separated the two germline ends. This CDR3 has 13 amino acids. The CDR3 here is CASSQLRAYGYTF. The CDR3 DNA sequence: TGTGCCAGCAGCCAACTCAGGGCCTATGGCTACACCTTC.

This clone has only one observation. The rearrangement uses TRBV11-3 and TRBJ2-3, with 9 nucleotides matching TRBD1. J lost 4 bases, V lost 5 bases, and 4 bases had no gene match. CDR3 size: 14 residues. Per germline, CDR1 SGHNT and CDR2 YENEEA. Here the CDR3 DNA reads TGTGCCAGCAGCCGGGACAGGGTCGCAGATACGCAGTATTTT. This translates into CASSRDRVADTQYF.

Worth noting for this clone: The sample carries other DNA sequences with the same CDR3. This chain links TRBV3-1 (or the pseudogene TRBV3-2) with TRBJ2-3, with TRBD2 matching over 9 bases. The junction had 2 bases not matched to a gene; V was cut back by 1 base and J by 0 bases. Germline V CDR1 and CDR2: LGHDT, YNNKEL (reference sequence). The CDR3 sequence is 16 residues long. CDR3: CASSQGLAESTDTQYF. Here the CDR3 DNA reads TGTGCCAGCAGCCAAGGACTAGCGGAAAGCACAGATACGCAGTATTTT.

CDR3 sequence: CASRSGQGFYEQYF. For the CDR3, the DNA is TGTGCCAGCAGATCGGGACAGGGGTTCTACGAGCAGTACTTC. The rearrangement links TRBV28 to TRBJ2-7; 10 bases map to TRBD1. The V gene's germline CDR1 is MDHEN and CDR2 SYDVKM. This CDR3 spans 14 amino acids. The V segment lost 6 bases and the J segment 3 bases; nucleotides outside the gene matches: 5.

The chain links TRBV27 to TRBJ2-1; D remains ambiguous. CDR1 MNHEY and CDR2 SMNVEV come from the germline V gene (reference sequence). V shed 4 bases and J shed 2 bases, with 12 bases lying between them. CDR3 length: 15 residues. CDR3 in DNA: TGTGCCAGCAGTTGGAGCTTTTTCACCTACAATGAGCAGTTCTTC. It specifies CASSWSFFTYNEQFF.

This clone was counted between two and nine times. The V gene is TRBV5-1, the J gene TRBJ2-7, with unresolved D. The V gene lost 4 bases and the J gene lost 2 bases, with 13 bases spanning the gap. The CDR3 totals 14 residues. Germline CDR1 and CDR2: SGHRS and YFSETQ. CDR3 in amino acids: CASSTNRTTYEQYF. The CDR3 DNA reads as TGCGCCAGCAGCACGAACCGAACTACCTACGAGCAGTACTTC.

This clone showed up just once. The chain recombines TRBV5-8 with TRBJ2-1; 10 nucleotides agree with TRBD2. This CDR3 spans 15 amino acids. After removal of 0 bases from V and 4 bases from J, the junction contained 1 base not matched to a gene. Germline V gene lookup returns CDR1 SGHTS and CDR2 YDEGEE. The CDR3 nucleotides are TGTGCCAGCAGCTTGGGGACTAGCGGATACAATGAGCAGTTCTTC. This sequence encodes CASSLGTSGYNEQFF.

The J gene is TRBJ2-3, the V gene TRBV5-1; TRBD2 agrees at 8 bases. In germline, CDR1 is SGHRS, CDR2 YFSETQ. CDR3 size: 14 residues. The V gene end was trimmed by 4 bases and the J gene end by 4 bases; junction bases not matched to a gene: 5. CDR3 region: CASSTGTRSDTQYF. CDR3 sequence (DNA): TGCGCCAGCAGCACCGGGACTAGATCAGATACGCAGTATTTT.

The chain employs TRBV5-8 and TRBJ2-7, with D possibly TRBD2 on 7 matching bases. Per the germline V gene, CDR1 is SGHTS and CDR2 is YDEGEE. V lost 0 bases, J lost 1 base, and 11 bases lay in between. This CDR3 has 15 amino acids. In nucleotides, the CDR3 is TGTGCCAGCAGCTTGGCGGGGGGCCGGTCCTACGAGCAGTACTTC. Amino acid sequence: CASSLAGGRSYEQYF.

This clone was seen a few times. V gene TRBV14 combines with J gene TRBJ2-1, with TRBD1 matching over 8 bases. V lost 4 bases to trimming and J lost 1 base; unmatched junction nucleotides: 3. The CDR3 sequence is 15 residues long. Germline loops: CDR1 SGHDN, CDR2 FVKESK. For the CDR3, the DNA is TGTGCCAGCAGCCTAACAGGGGGTTCCTACAATGAGCAGTTCTTC. It yields the protein CASSLTGGSYNEQFF.

The chain has TRBV6-2 or TRBV6-3 and TRBJ2-7; TRBD1 is a possible D gene (5 bases). The CDR3 length is 13 residues. V was cut by 5 bases and J by 6 bases, with 14 bases left in between. Germline V CDR1 and CDR2: MNHEY, SVGEGT. The CDR3 coding sequence is TGTGCCAGCAGTGAGTTGACAGATCGCGAGCAGTACTTC. Its translation: CASSELTDREQYF.

The chain uses TRBV28 and TRBJ1-4; D is perhaps TRBD1 (6 bases). With 5 bases removed from V and 7 bases from J, the gap between germline ends came to 14 bases. Germline CDR1 MDHEN, CDR2 SYDVKM. CDR3 size: 14 residues. CDR3 nucleotide sequence: TGTGCCAGCAGTAAAGGGGGATTGGGTGAAAAACTGTTTTTT. Its translation: CASSKGGLGEKLFF.

This clone was detected only once. In nucleotides, the CDR3 is TGTGCCAGCAGCCAAACAGGGAACCTTAACAATGAGCAGTTCTTC. It codes for CASSQTGNLNNEQFF. This sequence joins TRBV28 and TRBJ2-1; a weak D match, TRBD1 (6 bases). Trimming took 6 bases from V and 5 from J, leaving 17 bases between them. This CDR3 has 15 residues. The germline V gene encodes CDR1 MDHEN and CDR2 SYDVKM.

This clone was picked up a small number of times. The V and J genes are TRBV18 and TRBJ1-1, with D possibly being TRBD1 (6 bases). The CDR3 is 14 amino acids. V was cut by 4 bases and J by 2 bases, with 11 bases left in between. Germline V gene sequence: CDR1 KGHSH, CDR2 LQKENI. The CDR3 region is CASSLSGENTEAFF. For the CDR3, the DNA is TGTGCCAGCTCACTGTCAGGGGAAAACACTGAAGCTTTCTTT.

This clone was counted a single time. The chain couples TRBV19 to TRBJ2-2; 9 nucleotides line up with TRBD1. CDR3 length: 16 amino acids. V was pared by 5 bases and J by 1 base, with 5 bases of the junction left unmatched. Per the germline V gene, CDR1 is LNHDA and CDR2 is SQIVND (reference sequence). Here the CDR3 reads CASSPRGQGNTGELFF. The CDR3 nucleotides read TGTGCCAGTAGTCCGAGGGGACAGGGGAACACCGGGGAGCTGTTTTTT.